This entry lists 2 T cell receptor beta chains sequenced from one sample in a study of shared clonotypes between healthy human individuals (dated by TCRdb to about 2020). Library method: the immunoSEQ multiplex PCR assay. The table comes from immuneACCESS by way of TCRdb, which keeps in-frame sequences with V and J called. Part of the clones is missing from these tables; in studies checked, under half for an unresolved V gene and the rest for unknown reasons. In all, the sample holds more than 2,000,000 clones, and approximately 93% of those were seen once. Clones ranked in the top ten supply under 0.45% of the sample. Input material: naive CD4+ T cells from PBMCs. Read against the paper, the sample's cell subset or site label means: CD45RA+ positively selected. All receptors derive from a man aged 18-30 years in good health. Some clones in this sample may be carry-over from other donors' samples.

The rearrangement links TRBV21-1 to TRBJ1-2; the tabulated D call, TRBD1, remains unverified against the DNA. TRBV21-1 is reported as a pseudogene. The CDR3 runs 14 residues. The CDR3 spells CASSKRTASYGYTF. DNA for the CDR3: TGTGCCAGCAGCAAGAGGACAGCGAGCTATGGCTACACCTTC.

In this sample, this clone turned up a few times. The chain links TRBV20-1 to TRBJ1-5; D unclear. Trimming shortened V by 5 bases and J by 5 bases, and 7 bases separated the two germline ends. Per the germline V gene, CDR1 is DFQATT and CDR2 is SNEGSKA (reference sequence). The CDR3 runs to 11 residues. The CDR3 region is CSARNDQPQHF. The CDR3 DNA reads TGCAGTGCTCGGAATGATCAGCCCCAGCATTTT.